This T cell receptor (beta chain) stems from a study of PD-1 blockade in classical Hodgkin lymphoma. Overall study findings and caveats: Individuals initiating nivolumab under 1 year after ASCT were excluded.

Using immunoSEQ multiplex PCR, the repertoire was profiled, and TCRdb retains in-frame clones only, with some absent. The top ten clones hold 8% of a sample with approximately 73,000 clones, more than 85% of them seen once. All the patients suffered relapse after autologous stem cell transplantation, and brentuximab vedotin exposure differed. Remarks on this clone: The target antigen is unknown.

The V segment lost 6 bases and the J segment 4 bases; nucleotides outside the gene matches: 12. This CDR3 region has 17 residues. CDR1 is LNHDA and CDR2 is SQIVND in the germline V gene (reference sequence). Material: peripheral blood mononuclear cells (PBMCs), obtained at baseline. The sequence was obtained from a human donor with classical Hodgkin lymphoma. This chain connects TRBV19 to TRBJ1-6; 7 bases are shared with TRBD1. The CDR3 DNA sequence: TGTGCCAGTAGAGGGGGCTGGGACAGCCATTATAATTCACCCCTCCACTTT. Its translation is CASRGGWDSHYNSPLHF.